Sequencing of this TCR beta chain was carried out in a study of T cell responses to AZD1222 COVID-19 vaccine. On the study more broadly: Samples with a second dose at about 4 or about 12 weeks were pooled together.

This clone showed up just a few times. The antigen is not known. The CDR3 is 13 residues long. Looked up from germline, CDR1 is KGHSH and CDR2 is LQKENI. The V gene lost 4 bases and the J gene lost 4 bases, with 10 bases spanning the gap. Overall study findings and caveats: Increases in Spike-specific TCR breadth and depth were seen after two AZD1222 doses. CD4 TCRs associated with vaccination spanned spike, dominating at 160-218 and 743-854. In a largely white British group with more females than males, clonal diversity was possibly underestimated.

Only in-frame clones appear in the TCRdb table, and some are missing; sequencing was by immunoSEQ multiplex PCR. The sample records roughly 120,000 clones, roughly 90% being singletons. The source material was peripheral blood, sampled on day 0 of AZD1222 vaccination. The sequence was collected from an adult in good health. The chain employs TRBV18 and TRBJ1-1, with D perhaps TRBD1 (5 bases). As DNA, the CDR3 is TGTGCCAGCTCACAATCGACAGTCACTGAAGCTTTCTTT. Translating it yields CASSQSTVTEAFF.